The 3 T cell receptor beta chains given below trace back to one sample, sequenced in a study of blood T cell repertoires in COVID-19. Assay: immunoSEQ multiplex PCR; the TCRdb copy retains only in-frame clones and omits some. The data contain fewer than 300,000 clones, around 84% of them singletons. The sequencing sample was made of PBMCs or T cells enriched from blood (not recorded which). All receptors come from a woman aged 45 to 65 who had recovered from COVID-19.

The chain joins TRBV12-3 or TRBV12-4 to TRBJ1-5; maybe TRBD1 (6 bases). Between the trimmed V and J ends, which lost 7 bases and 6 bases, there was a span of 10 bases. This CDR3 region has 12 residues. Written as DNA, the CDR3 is TGTGCCAGCACTACAGGGACTCAGCCCCAGCATTTT. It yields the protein CASTTGTQPQHF.

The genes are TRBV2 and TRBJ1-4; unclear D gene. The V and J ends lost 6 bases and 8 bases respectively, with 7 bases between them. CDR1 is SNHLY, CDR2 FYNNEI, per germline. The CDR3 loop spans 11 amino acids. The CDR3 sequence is CASSRLEKLFF. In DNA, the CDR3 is TGTGCCAGCAGCCGTCTCGAAAAACTGTTTTTT.

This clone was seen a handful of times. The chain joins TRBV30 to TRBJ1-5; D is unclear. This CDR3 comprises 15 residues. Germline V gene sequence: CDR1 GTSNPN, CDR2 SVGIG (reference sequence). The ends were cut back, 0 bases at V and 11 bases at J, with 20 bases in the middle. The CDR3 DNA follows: TGTGCCTGGAGTGTACAAGGAGACGGATGGGTTGCCCAGCATTTT. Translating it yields CAWSVQGDGWVAQHF.